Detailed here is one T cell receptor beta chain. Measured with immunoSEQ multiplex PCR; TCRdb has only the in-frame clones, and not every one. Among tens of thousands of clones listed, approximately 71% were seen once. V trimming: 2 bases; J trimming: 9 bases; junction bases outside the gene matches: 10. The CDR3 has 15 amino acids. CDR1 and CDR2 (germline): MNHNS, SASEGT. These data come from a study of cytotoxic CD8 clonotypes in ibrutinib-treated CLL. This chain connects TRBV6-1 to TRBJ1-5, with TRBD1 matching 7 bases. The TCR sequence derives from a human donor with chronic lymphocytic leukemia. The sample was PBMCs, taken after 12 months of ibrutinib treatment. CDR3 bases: TGTGCCAGCAGTGAACCGGCAGGGGGTCTTGGGCCCCAGCATTTT. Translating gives CASSEPAGGLGPQHF.